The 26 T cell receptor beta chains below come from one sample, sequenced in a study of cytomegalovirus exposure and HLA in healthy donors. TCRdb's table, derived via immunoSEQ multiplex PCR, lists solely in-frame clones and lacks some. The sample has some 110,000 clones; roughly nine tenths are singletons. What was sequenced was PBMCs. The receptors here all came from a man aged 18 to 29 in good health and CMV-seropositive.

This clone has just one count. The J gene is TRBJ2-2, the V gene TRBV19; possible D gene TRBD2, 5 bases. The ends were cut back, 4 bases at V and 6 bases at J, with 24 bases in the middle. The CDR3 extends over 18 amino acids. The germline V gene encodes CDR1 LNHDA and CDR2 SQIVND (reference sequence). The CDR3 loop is CASSNPARRGFVAGELFF. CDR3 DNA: TGTGCCAGTAGTAACCCGGCCCGACGGGGTTTCGTTGCCGGGGAGCTGTTTTTT.

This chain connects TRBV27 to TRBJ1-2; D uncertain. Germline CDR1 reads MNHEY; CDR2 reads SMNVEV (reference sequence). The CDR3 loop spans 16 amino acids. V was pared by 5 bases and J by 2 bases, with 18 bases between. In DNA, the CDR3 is TGTGCCAGCAGTCGGCTCGGTGACACGGGGAACTATGGCTACACCTTC. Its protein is CASSRLGDTGNYGYTF.

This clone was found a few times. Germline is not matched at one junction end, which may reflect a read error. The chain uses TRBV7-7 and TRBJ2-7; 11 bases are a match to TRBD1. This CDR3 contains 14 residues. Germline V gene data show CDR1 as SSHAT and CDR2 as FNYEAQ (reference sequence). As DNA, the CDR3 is TGTGCTAGCAGCTTAGCGGGACAGGGGGACGAGCAGTACTTC. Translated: CASSLAGQGDEQYF.

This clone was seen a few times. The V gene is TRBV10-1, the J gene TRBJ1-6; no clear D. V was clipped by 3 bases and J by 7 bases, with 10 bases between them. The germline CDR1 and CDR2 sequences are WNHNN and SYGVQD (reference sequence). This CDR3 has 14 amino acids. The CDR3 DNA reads TGCGCCAGCAGTGAAGATAGAATCAATTCACCCCTCCACTTT. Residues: CASSEDRINSPLHF.

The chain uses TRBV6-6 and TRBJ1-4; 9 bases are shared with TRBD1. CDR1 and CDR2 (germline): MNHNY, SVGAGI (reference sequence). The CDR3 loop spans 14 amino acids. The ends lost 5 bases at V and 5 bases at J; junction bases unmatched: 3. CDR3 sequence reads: CASSLGQGNEKLFF. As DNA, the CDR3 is TGTGCCAGCAGTCTCGGACAGGGGAATGAAAAACTGTTTTTT.

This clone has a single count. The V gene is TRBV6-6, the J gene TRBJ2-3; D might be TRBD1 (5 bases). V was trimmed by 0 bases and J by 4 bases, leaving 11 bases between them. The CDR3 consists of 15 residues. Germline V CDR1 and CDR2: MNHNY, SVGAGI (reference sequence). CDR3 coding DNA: TGTGCCAGCAGTTACTCAGGGGTAGGGGCAGATACGCAGTATTTT. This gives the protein CASSYSGVGADTQYF.

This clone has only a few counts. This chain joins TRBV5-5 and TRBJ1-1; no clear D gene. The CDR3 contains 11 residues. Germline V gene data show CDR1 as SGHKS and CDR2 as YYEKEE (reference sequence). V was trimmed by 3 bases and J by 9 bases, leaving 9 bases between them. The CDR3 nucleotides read TGTGCCAGCAGCTACTCACTACAAGCTTTCTTT. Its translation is CASSYSLQAFF.

The CDR3 DNA reads TGTGCCAGTACAGGGGAATCCGACGAGCAGTACTTC. Protein: CASTGESDEQYF. J is TRBJ2-7 and V is TRBV2, with 7 bases that match TRBD1. CDR3 length: 12 residues. With V trimmed by 9 bases and J by 5 bases, 7 bases remained unmatched. The V gene's germline CDR1 is SNHLY and CDR2 FYNNEI.

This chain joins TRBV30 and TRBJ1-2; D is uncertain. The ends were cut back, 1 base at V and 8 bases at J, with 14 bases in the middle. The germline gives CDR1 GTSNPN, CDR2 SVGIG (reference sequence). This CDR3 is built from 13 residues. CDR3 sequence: CAWSATVGRGYTF. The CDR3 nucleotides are TGTGCCTGGAGTGCTACGGTTGGTCGGGGCTACACCTTC.

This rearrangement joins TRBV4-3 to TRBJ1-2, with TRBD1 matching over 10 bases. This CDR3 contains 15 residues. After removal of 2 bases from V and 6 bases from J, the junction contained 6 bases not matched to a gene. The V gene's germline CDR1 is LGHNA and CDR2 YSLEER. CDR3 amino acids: CASSQIGQGEDGYTF. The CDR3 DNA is TGCGCCAGCAGCCAAATCGGACAGGGGGAGGATGGCTACACCTTC.

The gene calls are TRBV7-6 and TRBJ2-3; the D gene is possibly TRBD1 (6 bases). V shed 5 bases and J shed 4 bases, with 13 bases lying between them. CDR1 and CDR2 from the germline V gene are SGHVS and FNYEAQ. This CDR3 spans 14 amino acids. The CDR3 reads CASSIRGDSDTQYF. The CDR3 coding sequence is TGTGCCAGCAGCATCAGGGGTGATTCAGATACGCAGTATTTT.

CDR3 protein: CASSLAGSQETQYF. CDR3 in DNA: TGCGCCAGCAGCTTGGCGGGGTCCCAAGAGACCCAGTACTTC. The chain carries TRBV5-1 and TRBJ2-5, with D tentatively TRBD2 (5 bases). V gave up 0 bases and J gave up 1 base, with 7 bases separating them. Germline CDR1 and CDR2: SGHRS and YFSETQ. This CDR3 is 14 amino acids long.

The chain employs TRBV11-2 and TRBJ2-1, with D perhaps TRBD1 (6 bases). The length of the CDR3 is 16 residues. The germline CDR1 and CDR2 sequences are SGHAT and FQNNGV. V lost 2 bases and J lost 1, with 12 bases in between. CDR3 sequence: CASSLIMGASYNEQFF. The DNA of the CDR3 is TGTGCCAGCAGCTTAATTATGGGGGCGTCCTACAATGAGCAGTTCTTC.

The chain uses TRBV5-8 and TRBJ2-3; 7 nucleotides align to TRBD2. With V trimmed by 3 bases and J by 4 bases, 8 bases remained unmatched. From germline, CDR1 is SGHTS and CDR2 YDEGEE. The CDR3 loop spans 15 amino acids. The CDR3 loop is CASSSGGTTADTQYF. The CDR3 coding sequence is TGTGCCAGCAGCTCCGGGGGGACGACCGCAGATACGCAGTATTTT.

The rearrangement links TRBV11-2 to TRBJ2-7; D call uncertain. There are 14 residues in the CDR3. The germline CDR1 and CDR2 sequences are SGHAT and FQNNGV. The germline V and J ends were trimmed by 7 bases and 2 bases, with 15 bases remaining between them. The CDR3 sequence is CASNQAGMTYEQYF. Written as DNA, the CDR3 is TGTGCCAGCAACCAAGCAGGAATGACCTACGAGCAGTACTTC.

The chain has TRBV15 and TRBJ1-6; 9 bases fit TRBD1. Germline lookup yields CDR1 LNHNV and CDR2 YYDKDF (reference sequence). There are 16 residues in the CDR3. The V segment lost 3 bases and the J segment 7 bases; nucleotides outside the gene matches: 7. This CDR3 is CATSRPGQGGNSPLHF. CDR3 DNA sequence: TGTGCCACCAGCAGGCCGGGACAGGGAGGGAATTCACCCCTCCACTTT.

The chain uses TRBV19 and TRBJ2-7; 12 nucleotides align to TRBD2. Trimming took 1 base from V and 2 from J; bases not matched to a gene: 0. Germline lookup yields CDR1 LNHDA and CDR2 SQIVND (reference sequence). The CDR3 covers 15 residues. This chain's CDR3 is CASSIGTSGTYEQYF. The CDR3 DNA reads TGTGCCAGTAGTATAGGGACTAGCGGGACCTACGAGCAGTACTTC.

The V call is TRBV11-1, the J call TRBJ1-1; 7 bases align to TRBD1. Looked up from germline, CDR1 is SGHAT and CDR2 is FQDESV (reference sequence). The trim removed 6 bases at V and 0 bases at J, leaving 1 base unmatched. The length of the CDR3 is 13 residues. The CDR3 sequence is CASRGTVNTEAFF. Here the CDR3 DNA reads TGTGCCAGCAGGGGGACAGTGAACACTGAAGCTTTCTTT.

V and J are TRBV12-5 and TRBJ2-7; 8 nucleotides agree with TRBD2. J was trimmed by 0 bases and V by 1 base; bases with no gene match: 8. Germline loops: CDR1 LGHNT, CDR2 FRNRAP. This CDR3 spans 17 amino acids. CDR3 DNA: TGTGCTAGTGGTTTGGAGCTCGGCGGGGGGAGCTCCTACGAGCAGTACTTC. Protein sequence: CASGLELGGGSSYEQYF.

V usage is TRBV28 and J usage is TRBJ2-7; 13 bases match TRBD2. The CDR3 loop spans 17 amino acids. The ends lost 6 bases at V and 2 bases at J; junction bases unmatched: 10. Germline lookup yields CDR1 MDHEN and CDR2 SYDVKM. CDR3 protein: CASSGLAGDRPAYEQYF. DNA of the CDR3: TGTGCCAGCAGCGGACTAGCGGGGGATAGGCCTGCCTACGAGCAGTACTTC. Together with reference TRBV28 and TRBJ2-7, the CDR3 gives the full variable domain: DVKVTQSSRYLVKRTGEKVFLECVQDMDHENMFWYRQDPGLGLRLIYFSYDVKMKEKGDIPEGYSVSREKKERFSLILESASTNQTSMYLCASSGLAGDRPAYEQYFGPGTRLTVT.

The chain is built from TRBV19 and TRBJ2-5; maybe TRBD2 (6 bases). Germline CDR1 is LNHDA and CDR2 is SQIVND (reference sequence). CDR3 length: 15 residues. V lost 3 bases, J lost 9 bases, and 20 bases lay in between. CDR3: CASSIWIAAPEAQYF. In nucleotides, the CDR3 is TGTGCCAGTAGTATCTGGATAGCGGCCCCTGAGGCCCAGTACTTC.

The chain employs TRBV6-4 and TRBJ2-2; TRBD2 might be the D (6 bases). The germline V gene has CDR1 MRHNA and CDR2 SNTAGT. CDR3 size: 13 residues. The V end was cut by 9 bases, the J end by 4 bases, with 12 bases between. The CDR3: CASAEAGTGELFF. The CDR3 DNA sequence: TGTGCCAGTGCCGAAGCGGGCACCGGGGAGCTGTTTTTT.

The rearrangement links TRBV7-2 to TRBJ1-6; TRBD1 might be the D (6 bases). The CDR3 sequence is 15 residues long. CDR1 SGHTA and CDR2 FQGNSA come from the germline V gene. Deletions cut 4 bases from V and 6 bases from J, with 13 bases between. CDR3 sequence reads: CASSSGEGINSPLHF. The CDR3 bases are TGTGCCAGCAGCTCAGGGGAAGGGATTAATTCACCCCTCCACTTT.

The CDR3 spells CAISESTGGEKLFF. The CDR3 DNA follows: TGTGCCATCAGTGAGTCAACGGGGGGCGAAAAACTGTTTTTT. The V and J genes are TRBV10-3 and TRBJ1-4, with D maybe TRBD1 (6 bases). The CDR3 sequence is 14 residues long. V dropped 0 bases and J dropped 8 bases, with 10 bases sitting between them. CDR1 and CDR2 from the germline V gene are ENHRY and SYGVKD.

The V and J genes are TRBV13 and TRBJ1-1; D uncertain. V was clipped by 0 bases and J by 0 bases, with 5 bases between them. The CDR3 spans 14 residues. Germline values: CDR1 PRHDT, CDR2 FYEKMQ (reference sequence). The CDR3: CASSLGHLNTEAFF. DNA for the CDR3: TGTGCCAGCAGCTTAGGACACCTGAACACTGAAGCTTTCTTT.

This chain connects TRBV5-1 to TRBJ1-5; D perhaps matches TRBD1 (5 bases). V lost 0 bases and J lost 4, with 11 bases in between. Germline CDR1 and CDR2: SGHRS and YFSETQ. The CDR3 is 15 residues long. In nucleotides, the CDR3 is TGCGCCAGCAGCTTGGCGGGGGGAGGTAATCAGCCCCAGCATTTT. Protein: CASSLAGGGNQPQHF.